This is a list of T cell receptor beta chains from one sample in a study of post-analysis software for immune sequencing data. TCRdb reprocessed the PCR reads via MiXCR and lists one record per CDR3 protein. The profile shows hundreds of thousands of distinct CDR3 sequences, under 55% of them singletons. The sequenced sample consisted of blood. These receptors were collected from a girl between 5 and 17 years old with multiple sclerosis. Both conserved end residues are trimmed from each CDR3. D genes are given only for firm matches.

. | . | TRBV6-1 | ASTQGPSGEQY
TRBJ2-5 | . | TRBV2 | ASSADTTQETQY
TRBJ2-5 | . | TRBV7-6 | ASSARFFGGTQY
TRBJ2-1 | . | TRBV5-1 | ASRNTGLDNEQF
TRBJ2-3 | . | TRBV4-3 | ASSGASTDTQY
TRBJ2-7 | . | TRBV12-3/TRBV12-4 | ASSSWIGYEQY
TRBJ2-3 | TRBD2 | TRBV6-2/TRBV6-3 | ASRAGGPGTDTQY
TRBJ1-5 | . | TRBV5-7 | ASSGDQPQH
TRBJ1-5 | . | TRBV10-3 | AISESRGLGLGNQPRH
TRBJ1-1 | . | TRBV7-3 | ASGLSPKEANTEAF
TRBJ2-6 | . | TRBV6-6 | ASSQLWGSGANVLT
TRBJ1-2 | TRBD1 | TRBV20-1 | SARGTGTGVALNYGYT
TRBJ2-5 | TRBD1 | TRBV12-3/TRBV12-4 | ASSLQTGGGETQY
TRBJ2-1 | TRBD2 | TRBV5-1 | ASSSSSGKGSNEQF
TRBJ2-5 | . | TRBV5-1 | ASSLDPTGSAQETQY
TRBJ2-7 | TRBD1 | TRBV29-1 | SAMDRGAYEQY
TRBJ2-3 | TRBD1 | TRBV9 | ASSVPLTGARADTQY
TRBJ2-1 | . | TRBV10-3 | AISEGLSPYNEQF
TRBJ2-1 | TRBD2 | TRBV7-2 | ASSGGGAGAGEQF
TRBJ2-3 | . | TRBV5-5 | ASSRRATMSDTQY
TRBJ2-4 | TRBD2 | TRBV20-1 | SARPRLAGLPEQY
TRBJ2-3 | TRBD2 | TRBV7-3 | ASSPKGAGVSPDTQY
TRBJ1-4 | . | TRBV4-1 | ASSQDGSRINEKLF
TRBJ1-5 | . | TRBV20-1 | SAKPSSYTEPDQPQH
TRBJ1-6 | . | TRBV7-2 | ASSPQGAYNSPLH
TRBJ2-3 | TRBD2 | TRBV14 | ASSRIAGTSGIPSSTDTQY
TRBJ2-7 | . | TRBV7-3 | ASSANSDEQY
TRBJ2-1 | TRBD2 | TRBV27 | ASAGLAPYNEQF
TRBJ2-1 | TRBD2 | TRBV20-1 | SAEREPGGEQF
TRBJ2-1 | . | TRBV12-3/TRBV12-4 | ASTQRGTTYNEQF
TRBJ2-3 | . | TRBV11-3 | ASSLRRDSSDTQY
TRBJ2-5 | . | TRBV29-1 | SVAVQETQY
. | . | TRBV20-1 | SARDRLKSYEQY
TRBJ1-5 | . | TRBV7-2 | ASSLRDQPQH
TRBJ1-5 | TRBD1 | TRBV30 | AWDRGRLPGNQPQH
TRBJ2-3 | TRBD2 | TRBV20-1 | SARAVSGRAKTDTQY
TRBJ2-5 | . | TRBV7-6 | ASSSWVGDQETQY
TRBJ1-4 | . | TRBV6-6 | ASSIFPEGEKLF
TRBJ1-2 | TRBD1 | TRBV24-1 | ATSDRGQGYGYT
TRBJ2-6 | . | TRBV27 | ASSSPSPGGHAGANVLT
. | TRBD2 | TRBV20-1 | SAIRLAGIETQY
TRBJ2-3 | . | TRBV18 | ASSPLGATSTDTQY